A selection of T cell receptor beta chains follows, all from one sample in a study of T cell changes during pregnancy in multiple sclerosis. TCRdb keeps only in-frame clones here, not all; method: immunoSEQ multiplex PCR. Altogether 110,000 or so clones are present, approximately 94% being singletons, with the ten largest covering roughly 6.2%. The material sequenced was peripheral blood, taken before pregnancy. Receptors were obtained from a female donor with multiple sclerosis, enrolled in a pregnancy study. Each CDR3 is given with its conserved first and last residue. The D gene is left open where the match is weak. Clone size is stated in some rows and not others, as once, few, many or a class when expanded.

>TRBJ1-3|TRBD1|few|TRBV2
TGTGCCAGCAGTGAACGTCCAGGGACAGCAGTCTTT
CASSERPGTAVF
>TRBJ1-4|NA|NA|TRBV7-2
TGTGCCAGCAGCTTAGCAGGGCGGGCCCGTGAAAAACTGTTTTTT
CASSLAGRAREKLFF
>TRBJ1-5|NA|NA|TRBV10-3
TGTGCCACCGGGGGGGAAAGGGATCAGCCCCAGCATTTT
CATGGERDQPQHF
>TRBJ2-3|TRBD2|NA|TRBV2
TGTGCCAGCAGTCGGATACTAGCGGGAGCCACAGATACGCAGTATTTT
CASSRILAGATDTQYF
>TRBJ2-3|TRBD2|NA|TRBV9
TGTGCCAGCAGCGTACTAGCGGGCACAGATACGCAGTATTTT
CASSVLAGTDTQYF
>TRBJ2-7|NA|once|TRBV27
TGTGCCAGCAGTCTTCGAGGGGGAGAAAGGGAGCAGTACTTC
CASSLRGGEREQYF
>TRBJ2-3|NA|few|TRBV5-1
TGCGCCAGCAGCTTTAACACAGATACGCAGTATTTT
CASSFNTDTQYF
>TRBJ2-3|TRBD1|NA|TRBV5-5
TGTGCCAGCAGCGGCAGGGACAGGGTAACAGATACGCAGTATTTT
CASSGRDRVTDTQYF
>TRBJ1-4|NA|NA|TRBV5-1
TGCGCCAGCAGCCCGAAAATACAGGGATTTTATAATGAAAAACTGTTTTTT
CASSPKIQGFYNEKLFF
>TRBJ1-1|NA|NA|TRBV4-1
TGCGCCAGCAGCCTCCCGGGACAGAACACTGAAGCTTTCTTT
CASSLPGQNTEAFF
>TRBJ2-3|NA|once|TRBV5-1
TGCGCCAGCCATCCGACATCTAGCACAGATACGCAGTATTTT
CASHPTSSTDTQYF
>TRBJ1-1|TRBD1|NA|TRBV5-1
TGCGCCAGCAGCTTGGAGGTTTCGGCTGTAGGGGGCACAGAAGCTTTCTTT
CASSLEVSAVGGTEAFF
>TRBJ1-2|TRBD1|NA|TRBV10-1
TGCGCCAGCAGTGAGGAGGGGTTAGAGGGACAGGACAACTATGGCTACACCTTC
CASSEEGLEGQDNYGYTF
>TRBJ1-3|NA|NA|TRBV30
TGTGCCTGGAGAGAAACCGGGACAATAGGAAACACCATATATTTT
CAWRETGTIGNTIYF
>TRBJ2-1|NA|NA|TRBV7-8
TGTGCCAGCAGCTTTAGACTGGCCAGAGGTAATGAGCAGTTCTTC
CASSFRLARGNEQFF
>TRBJ2-5|NA|NA|TRBV28
TGTGCCAGCAGTTTAAAGCGTGCCTTCCAAGAGACCCAGTACTTC
CASSLKRAFQETQYF
>TRBJ2-7|NA|NA|TRBV16
TGTGCCAGCCGTCGGGGGGCCGTCTACGAGCAGTACTTC
CASRRGAVYEQYF
>TRBJ1-1|NA|NA|TRBV5-1
TGTGCCAGCAGCTTGGCCGTCAGGGTGAACACTGAAGCTTTCTTT
CASSLAVRVNTEAFF
>TRBJ2-2|NA|NA|TRBV6-4
TGTGCCAGCAGGATAAACAGTGACACCGGGGAGCTGTTTTTT
CASRINSDTGELFF
>TRBJ1-5|NA|NA|TRBV19
TGTGCCAGTACCGCCGGGAGCAATCAGCCCCAGCATTTT
CASTAGSNQPQHF
>TRBJ2-7|TRBD1|NA|TRBV11-3
TGTGCCAGCAGCATCGGACAGGGGGCGCTTTACGAGCAGTACTTC
CASSIGQGALYEQYF
>TRBJ1-1|TRBD1|NA|TRBV19
TGTGCCAGTATATGGAAGGGGGCGCGCACTGAAGCTTTCTTT
CASIWKGARTEAFF
>TRBJ1-2|NA|once|TRBV30
TGTGCCTGGAGGTCGAGAGGCCCCGAGGGCTACACCTTC
CAWRSRGPEGYTF
>TRBJ2-1|TRBD2|NA|TRBV6-1
TGTGCCAGCAGTGCGGGACTAGCGGGGCCGCCACCCTACAATGAGCAGTTCTTC
CASSAGLAGPPPYNEQFF
>TRBJ2-7|TRBD2|NA|TRBV27
TGTGCCAGCAGTCCGGCGGGAGGTTCACCCTCCTACGAGCAGTACTTC
CASSPAGGSPSYEQYF
>TRBJ1-3|NA|NA|TRBV7-2
TGTGCCAGCAGCGCAAGCGGGGGGCACATTTCTGGAAACACCATATATTTT
CASSASGGHISGNTIYF
>TRBJ2-5|TRBD1|NA|TRBV14
TGTGCCAGCAGCCAAGGAAGGGGGCGGGAGACCCAGTACTTC
CASSQGRGRETQYF
>TRBJ1-1|TRBD1|NA|TRBV19
TGTGCCAGTAGTATCTGGACAGGCGAGCGGAACACTGAAGCTTTCTTT
CASSIWTGERNTEAFF
>TRBJ2-4|NA|NA|TRBV30
TGTGCCTGGAGGGACAGTGTAGGGGCCAACATTCAGTACTTC
CAWRDSVGANIQYF
>TRBJ2-7|TRBD2|NA|TRBV6-5
TGTGCCAGCAGTTATCGGGGGGGCAACGAGCAGTACTTC
CASSYRGGNEQYF
>TRBJ1-5|NA|once|TRBV19
TGTGCCAGTAGTATCCCAATAGGCAATCAGCCCCAGCATTTT
CASSIPIGNQPQHF
>TRBJ2-3|NA|few|TRBV13
TGTGCCAGCAGCTCATACGAACGTTTACATGGTACGCAGTATTTT
CASSSYERLHGTQYF
>TRBJ2-7|TRBD1|NA|TRBV5-1
TGCGCCAGCAGCCCCGACAGGGAATCGTACGAGCAGTACTTC
CASSPDRESYEQYF
>TRBJ2-2|TRBD1|NA|TRBV5-4
TGTGCCAGCAGCCCCGGACAGGGTGATCCCGGGGAGCTGTTTTTT
CASSPGQGDPGELFF
>TRBJ2-1|NA|NA|TRBV19
TGTGCCAAAGGAGGGGTTTACTACAATGAGCAGTTCTTC
CAKGGVYYNEQFF
>TRBJ2-1|TRBD1|NA|TRBV4-2
TGTGCCAGCAGCCCCATTTGGGACAGGGCCCACAATGAGCAGTTCTTC
CASSPIWDRAHNEQFF
>TRBJ2-7|TRBD2|NA|TRBV7-2
TGTGCCAGCAGCCAGGGACTAGCGGCACTCTGGGGGGAGCAGTACTTC
CASSQGLAALWGEQYF
>TRBJ1-1|NA|NA|TRBV11-2
TGTGCCAGCAGGGTACGAGTTCTCATGAACACTGAAGCTTTCTTT
CASRVRVLMNTEAFF
>TRBJ1-2|TRBD1|NA|TRBV27
TGTGCCAGCAGTCCGACCCAAACGACAGGGAGTGGCTACACCTTC
CASSPTQTTGSGYTF
>TRBJ2-7|NA|NA|TRBV7-2
TGTGCCAGCAGTTTATTGGCAGGGGTCTACGAGCAGTACTTC
CASSLLAGVYEQYF
>TRBJ2-7|NA|NA|TRBV5-1
TGCGCCAGCAGCTTGGCACTGAATTACGAGCAGTACTTC
CASSLALNYEQYF
>TRBJ1-4|NA|NA|TRBV5-1
TGCGCCAGCAGCTTTTTCGGTTTGCAGGGTCCTAATGAAAAACTGTTTTTT
CASSFFGLQGPNEKLFF
>TRBJ1-3|NA|NA|TRBV7-2
TGTGCCAGCAGCTTAGTCGGGGGGGGAAACACCATATATTTT
CASSLVGGGNTIYF
>TRBJ2-7|TRBD1|NA|TRBV5-1
TGCGCCAGCAGCCTACCCGGACAGGGGGCTTTCTCCTACGAGCAGTACTTC
CASSLPGQGAFSYEQYF
>TRBJ2-2|NA|NA|TRBV5-1
TGCGCCAGCAGCTCTCAGGGAAGGGACACCGGGGAGCTGTTTTTT
CASSSQGRDTGELFF
>TRBJ2-1|NA|NA|TRBV10-3
TGTGCCATCAGTGTCCAGGGAACGGACAATGAGCAGTTCTTC
CAISVQGTDNEQFF
>TRBJ2-6|NA|NA|TRBV2
TGTGCCAGCAGTGAAACGGGGCTGGTCCGAAACAGGGCTTCTGGGGCCAACGTCCTGACTTTC
CASSETGLVRNRASGANVLTF
>TRBJ1-2|TRBD1|few|TRBV5-1
TGCGCCAGCAGCATGGGACAGACCTATGGCTACACCTTC
CASSMGQTYGYTF
>TRBJ2-3|TRBD2|NA|TRBV20-1
TGCAGTGCTCCTAGCGGAGATACGCAGTATTTT
CSAPSGDTQYF